This TCR beta chain stems from a study of blood T cells in healthy people across ages. Each sample provided at least 6 micrograms of extracted total RNA. This clonotype occurred once. The germline gene is not matched at one end of the junction; a read error may be the cause. Germline V gene lookup returns CDR1 SGDLS and CDR2 YYNGEE. The CDR3 is 14 residues long. Together with a sample-barcoded 5' primer, a J-beta primer mix was included in a second PCR lasting 7 to 11 cycles. TCRdb processed the 5' RACE reads anew with MiXCR; each CDR3 protein has one entry. Of some 780,000 distinct CDR3 sequences listed, approximately 60% were seen once; the top ten hold roughly 24%.

The material sequenced was blood. This chain connects TRBV9 to TRBJ1-2, with 10 bases matching TRBD1. The sequence was obtained from a man aged 35 to 55 in good health. CDR3 nucleotide sequence: TGTGCAAGCACCACAGGAGTCGGGACAGGGGACTACACCTTC. This translates into CASTTGVGTGDYTF.